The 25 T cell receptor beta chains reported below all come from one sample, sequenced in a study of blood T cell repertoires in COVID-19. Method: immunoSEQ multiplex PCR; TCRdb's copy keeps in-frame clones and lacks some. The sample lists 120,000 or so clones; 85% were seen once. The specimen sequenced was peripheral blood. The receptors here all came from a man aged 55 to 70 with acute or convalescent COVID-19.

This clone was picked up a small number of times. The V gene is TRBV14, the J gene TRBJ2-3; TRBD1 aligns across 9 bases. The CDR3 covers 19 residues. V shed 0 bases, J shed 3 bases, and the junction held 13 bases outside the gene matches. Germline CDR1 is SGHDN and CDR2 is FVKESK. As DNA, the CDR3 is TGTGCCAGCAGCCAAGAGGCGACAGGGGGATGGAGGTTAACAGATACGCAGTATTTT. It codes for CASSQEATGGWRLTDTQYF. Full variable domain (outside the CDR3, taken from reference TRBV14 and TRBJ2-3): EAGVTQFPSHSVIEKGQTVTLRCDPISGHDNLYWYRRVMGKEIKFLLHFVKESKQDESGMPNNRFLAERTGGTYSTLKVQPAELEDSGVYFCASSQEATGGWRLTDTQYFGPGTRLTVL.

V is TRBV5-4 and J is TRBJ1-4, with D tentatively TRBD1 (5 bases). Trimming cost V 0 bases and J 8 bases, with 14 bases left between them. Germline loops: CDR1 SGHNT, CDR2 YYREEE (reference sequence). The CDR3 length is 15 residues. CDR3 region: CASSLDGGPREKLFF. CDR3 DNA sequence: TGTGCCAGCAGCTTGGACGGGGGTCCACGAGAAAAACTGTTTTTT.

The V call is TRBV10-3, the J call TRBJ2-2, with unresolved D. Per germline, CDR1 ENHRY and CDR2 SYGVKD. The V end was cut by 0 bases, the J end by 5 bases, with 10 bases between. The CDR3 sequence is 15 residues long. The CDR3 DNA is TGTGCCATCAGTGAGTCGATACTTCCGACCGGGGAGCTGTTTTTT. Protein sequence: CAISESILPTGELFF.

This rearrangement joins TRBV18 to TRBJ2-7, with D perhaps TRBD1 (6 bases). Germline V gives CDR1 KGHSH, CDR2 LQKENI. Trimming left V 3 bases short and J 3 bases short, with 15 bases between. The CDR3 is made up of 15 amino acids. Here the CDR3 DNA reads TGTGCCAGCTCACCGTTACAGGGCATCGGCTACGAGCAGTACTTC. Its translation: CASSPLQGIGYEQYF.

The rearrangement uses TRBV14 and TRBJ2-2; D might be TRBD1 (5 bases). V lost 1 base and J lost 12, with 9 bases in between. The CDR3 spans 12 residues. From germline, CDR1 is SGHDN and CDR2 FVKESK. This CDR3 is CASSQGQGKLFF. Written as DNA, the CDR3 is TGTGCCAGCAGCCAAGGCCAGGGAAAGCTGTTTTTT.

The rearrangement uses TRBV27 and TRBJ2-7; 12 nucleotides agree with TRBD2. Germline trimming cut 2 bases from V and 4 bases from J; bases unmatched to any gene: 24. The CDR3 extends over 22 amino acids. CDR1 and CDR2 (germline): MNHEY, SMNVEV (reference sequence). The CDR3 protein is CASSLRGQTGASGRAVDYEQYF. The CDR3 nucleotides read TGTGCCAGCAGTTTAAGGGGGCAGACAGGGGCTAGCGGGAGGGCCGTGGATTACGAGCAGTACTTC.

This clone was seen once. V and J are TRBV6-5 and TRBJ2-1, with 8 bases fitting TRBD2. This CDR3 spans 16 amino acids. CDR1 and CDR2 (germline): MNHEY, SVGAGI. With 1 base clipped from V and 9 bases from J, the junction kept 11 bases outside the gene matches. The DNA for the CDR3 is TGTGCCAGCAGTTACTTCCGGGCGGGGGGCGCGGGTGAGCAGTTCTTC. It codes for CASSYFRAGGAGEQFF.

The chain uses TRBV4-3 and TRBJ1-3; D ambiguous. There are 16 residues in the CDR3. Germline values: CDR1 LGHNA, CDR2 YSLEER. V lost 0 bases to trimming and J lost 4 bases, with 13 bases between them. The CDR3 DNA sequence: TGCGCCAGCAGCCAAGATCGCCCGGGCGGGGGAAACACCATATATTTT. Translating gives CASSQDRPGGGNTIYF.

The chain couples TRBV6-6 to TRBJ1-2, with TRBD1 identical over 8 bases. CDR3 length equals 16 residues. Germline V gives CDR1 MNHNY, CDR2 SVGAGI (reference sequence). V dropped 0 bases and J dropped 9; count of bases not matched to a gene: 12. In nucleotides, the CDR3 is TGTGCCAGCAGTTACTCCCTCGGGCCACAGGGGGTAAGCTACACCTTC. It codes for CASSYSLGPQGVSYTF.

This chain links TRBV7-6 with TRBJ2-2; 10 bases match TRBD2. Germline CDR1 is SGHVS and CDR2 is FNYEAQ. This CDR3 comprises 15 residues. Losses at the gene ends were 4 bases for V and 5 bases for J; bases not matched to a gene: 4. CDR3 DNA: TGTGCCAGCAGCTCTAGCGGGAGAGGGACCGGGGAGCTGTTTTTT. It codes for CASSSSGRGTGELFF.

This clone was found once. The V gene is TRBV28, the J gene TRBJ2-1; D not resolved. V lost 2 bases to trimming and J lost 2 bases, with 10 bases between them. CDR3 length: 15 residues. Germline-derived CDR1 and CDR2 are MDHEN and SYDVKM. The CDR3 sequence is CASSLGEATYNEQFF. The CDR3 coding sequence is TGTGCCAGCAGTTTAGGTGAGGCCACCTACAATGAGCAGTTCTTC.

CDR3 bases: TGCAGCGTTGGACTGGCGCGAGGCACCGGGGAGCTGTTTTTT. It specifies CSVGLARGTGELFF. The chain joins TRBV29-1 to TRBJ2-2; unclear D gene. Germline CDR1 is SQVTM and CDR2 is ANQGSEA. V lost 4 bases, J lost 4 bases, and 13 bases lay in between. This CDR3 has 14 residues.

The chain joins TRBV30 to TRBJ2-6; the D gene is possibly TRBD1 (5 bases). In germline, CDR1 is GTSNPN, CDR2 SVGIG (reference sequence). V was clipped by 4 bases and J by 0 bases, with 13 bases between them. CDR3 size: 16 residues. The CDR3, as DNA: TGTGCCTGGATCAGGGTGGTGAGCTCTGGGGCCAACGTCCTGACTTTC. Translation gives CAWIRVVSSGANVLTF.

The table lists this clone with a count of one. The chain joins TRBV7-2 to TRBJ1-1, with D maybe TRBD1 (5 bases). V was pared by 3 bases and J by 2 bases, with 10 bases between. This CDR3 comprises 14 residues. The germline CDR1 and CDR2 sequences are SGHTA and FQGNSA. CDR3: CASSLQGYNTEAFF. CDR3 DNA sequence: TGTGCCAGCAGCTTGCAGGGATATAACACTGAAGCTTTCTTT.

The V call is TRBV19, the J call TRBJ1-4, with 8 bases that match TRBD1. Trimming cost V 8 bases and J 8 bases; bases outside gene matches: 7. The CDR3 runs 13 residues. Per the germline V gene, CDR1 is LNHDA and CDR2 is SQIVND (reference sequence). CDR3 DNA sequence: TGTGCCAGTTCCGACAGGGGAAGGGAAAAACTGTTTTTT. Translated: CASSDRGREKLFF.

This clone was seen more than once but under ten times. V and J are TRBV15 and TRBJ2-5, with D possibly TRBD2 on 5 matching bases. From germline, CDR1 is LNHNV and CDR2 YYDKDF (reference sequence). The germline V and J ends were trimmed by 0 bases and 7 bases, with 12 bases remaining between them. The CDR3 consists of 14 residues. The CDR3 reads CATSREGIEGTQYF. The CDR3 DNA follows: TGTGCCACCAGCAGAGAGGGAATAGAGGGGACCCAGTACTTC.

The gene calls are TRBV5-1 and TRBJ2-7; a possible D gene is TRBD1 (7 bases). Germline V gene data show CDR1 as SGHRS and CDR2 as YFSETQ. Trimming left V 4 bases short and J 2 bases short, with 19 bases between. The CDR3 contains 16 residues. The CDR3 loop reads CASSPQGGGETYEQYF. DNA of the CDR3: TGCGCCAGCAGCCCCCAAGGAGGGGGCGAGACCTACGAGCAGTACTTC.

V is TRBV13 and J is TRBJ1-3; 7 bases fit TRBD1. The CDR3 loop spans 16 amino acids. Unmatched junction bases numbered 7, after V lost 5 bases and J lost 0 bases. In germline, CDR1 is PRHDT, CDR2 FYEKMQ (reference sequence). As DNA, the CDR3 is TGTGCCAGCAGCCCTCCGGGACAGAGCTCTGGAAACACCATATATTTT. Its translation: CASSPPGQSSGNTIYF.

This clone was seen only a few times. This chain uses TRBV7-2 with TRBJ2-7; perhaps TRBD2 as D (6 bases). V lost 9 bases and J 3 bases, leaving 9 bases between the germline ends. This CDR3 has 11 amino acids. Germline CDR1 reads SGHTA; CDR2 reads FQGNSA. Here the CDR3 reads CARKTSYEQYF. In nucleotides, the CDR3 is TGTGCCAGGAAGACTAGCTACGAGCAGTACTTC.

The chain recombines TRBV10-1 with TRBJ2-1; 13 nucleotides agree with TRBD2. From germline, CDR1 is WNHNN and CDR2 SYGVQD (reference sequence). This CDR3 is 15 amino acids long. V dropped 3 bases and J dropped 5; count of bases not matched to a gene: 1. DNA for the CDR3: TGCGCCAGCAGTGATGGGACTAGCGGGAACAATGAGCAGTTCTTC. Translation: CASSDGTSGNNEQFF.

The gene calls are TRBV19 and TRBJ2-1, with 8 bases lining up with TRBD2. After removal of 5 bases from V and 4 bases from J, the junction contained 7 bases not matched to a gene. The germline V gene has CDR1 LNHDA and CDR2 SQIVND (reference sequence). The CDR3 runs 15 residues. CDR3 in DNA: TGTGCCAGTAGTTCGGCGACTAGCGCGTACAATGAGCAGTTCTTC. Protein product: CASSSATSAYNEQFF.

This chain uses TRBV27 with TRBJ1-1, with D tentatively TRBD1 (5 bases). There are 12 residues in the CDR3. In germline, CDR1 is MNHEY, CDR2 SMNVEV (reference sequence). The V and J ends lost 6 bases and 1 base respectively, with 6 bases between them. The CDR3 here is CASSQGNTEAFF. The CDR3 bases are TGTGCCAGCAGCCAGGGGAACACTGAAGCTTTCTTT.

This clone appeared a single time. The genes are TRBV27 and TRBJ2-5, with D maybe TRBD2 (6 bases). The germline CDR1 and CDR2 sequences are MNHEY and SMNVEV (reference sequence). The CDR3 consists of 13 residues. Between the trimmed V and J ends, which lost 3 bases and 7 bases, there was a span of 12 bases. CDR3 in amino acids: CASSFVGGRTQYF. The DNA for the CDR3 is TGTGCCAGCAGTTTTGTCGGGGGTCGGACCCAGTACTTC.

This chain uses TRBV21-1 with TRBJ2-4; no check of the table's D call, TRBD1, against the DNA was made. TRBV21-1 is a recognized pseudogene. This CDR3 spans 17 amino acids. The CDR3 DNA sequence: TGTGCCAGCAGTCCAAAGAAGGGGTCATCTCGCAAAAACATTCAGTACTTC. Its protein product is CASSPKKGSSRKNIQYF.

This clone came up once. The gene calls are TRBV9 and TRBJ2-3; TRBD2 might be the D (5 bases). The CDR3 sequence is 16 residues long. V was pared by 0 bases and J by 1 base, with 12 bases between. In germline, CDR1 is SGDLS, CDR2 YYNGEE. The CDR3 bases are TGTGCCAGCAGCGTAGGAAGAGGGCTCCGCACAGATACGCAGTATTTT. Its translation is CASSVGRGLRTDTQYF.